The next 6 T cell receptor beta chains were all read from a single sample in a study of TIL therapy for anti-PD-1-resistant metastatic lung cancer (dated by TCRdb to the early 2020s). The time point label here, explained by the study, means: pre-treatment sample, taken before nivolumab and TIL therapy. Using bias-controlled multiplex PCR with the immunoSEQ v3 hsTCRB kit, the TCR beta CDR3 regions were amplified from genomic DNA. TCRdb retrieved this table from immuneACCESS and kept in-frame rearrangements only. Not all clones are present; in checked studies, unresolved V genes account for under half, and no reason is known for the remainder. The sample table lists about 50,000 clones, 80% to 90% of them with a count of one. The leading ten clones occupy 4% to 6% of the sample. The material sequenced was blood, taken at baseline. These receptors were collected from a person between 25 and 79 years old with non-small cell lung cancer.

The chain combines TRBV20-1 with TRBJ1-5, with unresolved D. Germline assignment: CDR1 DFQATT and CDR2 SNEGSKA (reference sequence). The CDR3 is made up of 11 amino acids. The V gene lost 2 bases and the J gene lost 6 bases, with 5 bases spanning the gap. In DNA, the CDR3 is TGCAGTGCTAGACTCGGTCAGCCCCAGCATTTT. Translated: CSARLGQPQHF.

The chain links TRBV19 to TRBJ1-1; maybe TRBD1 (5 bases). The ends were cut back, 4 bases at V and 11 bases at J, with 14 bases in the middle. Germline CDR1 LNHDA, CDR2 SQIVND (reference sequence). The CDR3 is 12 amino acids. CDR3 loop: CASSTAGRGAFF. DNA for the CDR3: TGTGCCAGTAGTACGGCAGGGAGGGGTGCTTTCTTT.

V usage is TRBV5-4 and J usage is TRBJ2-7, with D perhaps TRBD1 or TRBD2 (5 bases each). The germline V gene encodes CDR1 SGHNT and CDR2 YYREEE (reference sequence). Trimming stripped 3 bases from V and 3 bases from J, with 13 bases between. The CDR3 is 14 amino acids. In DNA form, the CDR3 reads TGTGCCAGCAGCTCCTCCGGGACCAACTACGAGCAGTACTTC. Amino acids: CASSSSGTNYEQYF.

The chain combines TRBV18 with TRBJ2-5, with TRBD1 matching over 10 bases. V lost 0 bases and J lost 4; bases outside the gene matches: 8. This CDR3 spans 17 amino acids. CDR1 is KGHSH, CDR2 LQKENI, per germline. The CDR3 DNA reads TGTGCCAGCTCACCACCGTTGGGACAGGGGAGCGGAGAGACCCAGTACTTC. Translation gives CASSPPLGQGSGETQYF.

The chain links TRBV6-5 to TRBJ1-1; the D gene is possibly TRBD1 (5 bases). This CDR3 has 14 amino acids. V was pared by 7 bases and J by 8 bases, with 20 bases between. Germline V gene lookup returns CDR1 MNHEY and CDR2 SVGAGI. The CDR3 bases are TGTGCCAGCATCCGACCCGACCGACCAGGGGAAGCTTTCTTT. Its translation: CASIRPDRPGEAFF.

This clone showed up just once. The CDR3 region is CASSLRGMSYEQYF. The CDR3 nucleotides read TGTGCCAGCAGCTTACGCGGGATGTCCTACGAGCAGTACTTC. The rearrangement joins TRBV7-9 to TRBJ2-7; maybe TRBD2 (6 bases). Germline-derived CDR1 and CDR2 are SEHNR and FQNEAQ (reference sequence). The V end lost 2 bases, the J end lost 1 base, and 9 bases lay between the germline ends. The CDR3 loop spans 14 amino acids.